The TCR beta chain under discussion was sequenced for a study of blood T cell repertoires in COVID-19. There are 15 residues in the CDR3. The germline gives CDR1 SGHRS, CDR2 YFSETQ. J lost 5 bases, V lost 4 bases, and 10 bases had no gene match. The data were produced by immunoSEQ multiplex PCR, yet TCRdb's version contains in-frame clones alone and is incomplete. The sample carries 60,000 to 65,000 clones, roughly 80% recorded once. V gene TRBV5-1 combines with J gene TRBJ2-5; 8 bases map to TRBD1. The clonotype comes from a woman older than 75 with active or convalescent COVID-19. Sequencing input: peripheral blood. The CDR3 is CASSQDRGRLETQYF. DNA for the CDR3: TGCGCCAGCAGCCAAGACAGGGGAAGGCTTGAGACCCAGTACTTC.